Listed below are T cell receptor beta chains from one sample, sequenced in a study of chronic HIV infection and antiretroviral therapy. TCRdb recomputed calls from the 5' RACE reads with MiXCR, one row per CDR3 protein. The data hold 40,000 to 50,000 distinct CDR3 sequences, with 15% to 20% observed a single time. Specimen: peripheral blood. The receptor set was obtained from an adult who had HIV and had not received antiretroviral therapy, or was an uninfected healthy control (not recorded which). Each CDR3 is given with its conserved first and last residue. The D gene is left open where the match is weak. Clone size is shown for a subset of rows, as once, few, many or a class of expanded clone.

d_gene	len	v_gene	abundance	j_gene	CDR3nt	CDR3aa
.	13	TRBV2	.	TRBJ2-7	TGTGCCAGCAGTGAAGCGCGTACCTACGAGCAGTACTTC	CASSEARTYEQYF
.	12	TRBV14	.	TRBJ1-2	TGTGCCAGCAGCCCGCAGAACTATGGCTACACCTTC	CASSPQNYGYTF
.	13	TRBV30	.	TRBJ1-5	TGTGCCTGGAGTGTCGGAGAGATGCTGTCCCAGCATTTT	CAWSVGEMLSQHF
.	15	TRBV2	few	TRBJ2-3	TGTGCCAGCAGGGGGCGGAGTAGCCGTACAGATACGCAGTATTTT	CASRGRSSRTDTQYF
TRBD1	14	TRBV28	few	TRBJ1-4	TGTGCCAGCTACCTAGGGGGCACTAATGAAAAACTGTTTTTT	CASYLGGTNEKLFF
.	12	TRBV28	few	TRBJ1-4	TGTGCCAGCACCGCAGGAAATGAAAAACTGTTTTTT	CASTAGNEKLFF
TRBD1	14	TRBV27	.	TRBJ2-5	TGTGCCAGCCATGGACAGGGGTACCAAGAGACCCAGTACTTC	CASHGQGYQETQYF
.	13	TRBV28	.	TRBJ2-7	TGTGCCAGCAGTTACTCCGACAGAAACGAGCAGTACTTC	CASSYSDRNEQYF
.	12	TRBV29-1	.	TRBJ1-1	TGCAGCGTTACAGGCTTTTACACTGAAGCTTTCTTT	CSVTGFYTEAFF
.	15	TRBV12-3/TRBV12-4	few	TRBJ1-2	TGTGCCAGCAGTTCGGGGCCTGACAGCTTATATGGCTACACCTTC	CASSSGPDSLYGYTF
TRBD1	15	TRBV27	.	TRBJ2-3	TGTGCCAGCGGGGCCCAGACAGGGAGCACAGATACGCAGTATTTT	CASGAQTGSTDTQYF
.	14	TRBV9	few	TRBJ2-3	TGTGCCAGCAAAAGCGGCGGTAGCACAGATACGCAGTATTTT	CASKSGGSTDTQYF
TRBD2	13	TRBV4-1	few	TRBJ2-3	TGCGCCAGCACACTGGCGGGAGGGGATACGCAGTATTTT	CASTLAGGDTQYF